The text below deals with one T cell receptor beta chain. This sample was taken from a study of blood T cell repertoires in COVID-19. Whole-study context: From T cells, B-cell-depleted T cells, or PBMCs came the material, which was cDNA or gDNA.

Germline V lookup: CDR1 SQVTM, CDR2 ANQGSEA. J gave up 5 bases and V 2 bases, and 2 bases lay outside the gene matches. The CDR3 contains 12 residues. Profiling relied on immunoSEQ multiplex PCR, and the TCRdb table lists in-frame clones only, not all of them. This sample has approximately 150,000 clones, with 70% to 90% found just once. Sequenced material: peripheral blood. The V call is TRBV29-1, the J call TRBJ2-7; 8 bases line up with TRBD2. The receptor's source is a man aged 70 or older with acute or convalescent COVID-19. Here the CDR3 DNA reads TGCAGCGTTGAAACTAGCGGAGACGAGCAGTACTTC. Translated: CSVETSGDEQYF.